Following are 14 T cell receptor beta chains from one sample sequenced in a study of T cell repertoires in cytomegalovirus infection. A single record per CDR3 protein comes from TCRdb applying MiXCR to the reads. The sample has about 600,000 distinct CDR3 sequences; 20% to 25% are singletons. The sequencing input was CD8+ T cells from PBMCs. The receptors here all came from a human donor in good health (CMV status not recorded). Some clones in this sample may be carry-over from other donors' samples.

V gene TRBV28 combines with J gene TRBJ1-2, with D possibly being TRBD1 (6 bases). Germline lookup yields CDR1 MDHEN and CDR2 SYDVKM. The V gene lost 0 bases and the J gene lost 4 bases, with 9 bases spanning the gap. The CDR3 is 14 amino acids. CDR3 in DNA: TGTGCCAGCAGTTTATGGGACAGTCTCTATGGCTACACCTTC. This encodes CASSLWDSLYGYTF.

The genes are TRBV14 and TRBJ1-2, with 8 bases that match TRBD1. Unmatched junction bases numbered 8, after V lost 1 base and J lost 7 bases. CDR3 length equals 15 residues. Germline CDR1 reads SGHDN; CDR2 reads FVKESK. CDR3 in DNA: TGTGCCAGCAGCCAAGTGCTTCCCGGACAGGGTGGCTACACCTTC. Its protein product is CASSQVLPGQGGYTF.

This clonotype was observed at least ten times. The chain combines TRBV20-1 with TRBJ1-1; TRBD1 is a possible D gene (5 bases). This CDR3 region has 14 residues. The V end lost 0 bases, the J end lost 5 bases, and 13 bases lay between the germline ends. The V gene's germline CDR1 is DFQATT and CDR2 SNEGSKA (reference sequence). CDR3 DNA sequence: TGCAGTGCTAGAGATAGGACGGAGGGGACTGAAGCTTTCTTT. It is translated as CSARDRTEGTEAFF.

With respect to this clonotype: A clone one base away is much larger, so this may be a read error. The chain uses TRBV12-3 or TRBV12-4 and TRBJ2-1; D might be TRBD1 or TRBD2, each matching 5 bases. This CDR3 is built from 13 residues. The germline V and J ends were trimmed by 7 bases and 8 bases, with 15 bases remaining between them. The CDR3 spells CASKGPEGYEQFF. The CDR3 DNA reads TGTGCCAGCAAGGGACCCGAGGGCTATGAGCAGTTCTTC.

The chain links TRBV19 to TRBJ1-5; D uncertain. V was trimmed by 4 bases and J by 0 bases, leaving 4 bases between them. The CDR3 runs to 13 residues. Germline V gene lookup returns CDR1 LNHDA and CDR2 SQIVND (reference sequence). The CDR3 protein is CASSTHSNQPQHF. The CDR3 DNA reads TGTGCCAGTAGTACGCATAGCAATCAGCCCCAGCATTTT.

This clonotype showed up many times. This chain links TRBV7-9 with TRBJ2-1, with a tentative D call TRBD2 (7 bases). V was shortened by 8 bases and J by 0 bases, with 11 bases between the two germline ends. Germline V gives CDR1 SEHNR, CDR2 FQNEAQ (reference sequence). This CDR3 contains 14 residues. CDR3 loop: CASLRGPSYNEQFF. In DNA, the CDR3 is TGTGCCAGCCTGCGGGGGCCCTCCTACAATGAGCAGTTCTTC.

This clonotype was seen only a few times. V usage is TRBV28 and J usage is TRBJ2-7, with D unclear. Deletions cut 3 bases from V and 0 bases from J, with 0 bases between. From germline, CDR1 is MDHEN and CDR2 SYDVKM. The CDR3 loop spans 11 amino acids. The CDR3 protein is CASSFSYEQYV. The CDR3 DNA is TGTGCCAGCAGTTTCTCCTACGAGCAGTACGTC.

This clonotype was counted at least ten times. The rearrangement links TRBV4-1 to TRBJ1-5, with 8 bases fitting TRBD1. CDR1 is MGHRA and CDR2 is YSYEKL in the germline V gene. V shed 3 bases, J shed 5 bases, and the junction held 6 bases outside the gene matches. The CDR3 is 15 amino acids. CDR3 in amino acids: CASSQTGVTDQPQHF. The DNA of the CDR3 is TGCGCCAGCAGCCAGACAGGGGTCACAGATCAGCCCCAGCATTTT.

This clonotype was counted ten times or more. The V and J genes are TRBV7-6 and TRBJ2-1; TRBD1 is a possible D gene (5 bases). Between the trimmed V and J ends, which lost 3 bases and 5 bases, there was a span of 11 bases. CDR1 is SGHVS and CDR2 is FNYEAQ in the germline V gene. CDR3 length: 14 amino acids. The CDR3 protein is CASSFEGADNEQFF. CDR3 sequence (DNA): TGTGCCAGCAGCTTTGAAGGGGCGGACAATGAGCAGTTCTTC. The full variable domain, with the rest looked up from reference TRBV7-6 and TRBJ2-1, is GAGVSQSPRYKVTKRGQDVALRCDPISGHVSLYWYRQALGQGPEFLTYFNYEAQQDKSGLPNDRFSAERPEGSISTLTIQRTEQRDSAMYRCASSFEGADNEQFFGPGTRLTVL.

This clonotype was counted many times. The chain uses TRBV2 and TRBJ2-1; D possibly corresponds to TRBD1 (5 bases). In germline, CDR1 is SNHLY, CDR2 FYNNEI. The CDR3 is 15 residues long. The V end lost 1 base, the J end lost 4 bases, and 11 bases lay between the germline ends. CDR3 region: CASSEGPPGYNEQFF. In DNA, the CDR3 is TGTGCCAGCAGTGAAGGCCCACCAGGGTACAATGAGCAGTTCTTC.

The rearrangement uses TRBV9 and TRBJ1-1, with TRBD1 matching 8 bases. Germline CDR1 and CDR2: SGDLS and YYNGEE. The CDR3 extends over 18 amino acids. With 3 bases clipped from V and 4 bases from J, the junction kept 17 bases outside the gene matches. This CDR3 is CASSAPTGGGRMGTEAFF. CDR3 coding DNA: TGTGCCAGCAGCGCCCCAACAGGGGGGGGCCGAATGGGCACTGAAGCTTTCTTT.

The gene calls are TRBV5-6 and TRBJ2-1; D call uncertain. This CDR3 spans 13 amino acids. V was pared by 5 bases and J by 4 bases, with 10 bases between. CDR1 and CDR2 (germline): SGHDT, YYEEEE. CDR3 DNA: TGTGCCAGCAGGCCCCCAGGTTACAATGAGCAGTTCTTC. Protein: CASRPPGYNEQFF. Combining the CDR3 with reference TRBV5-6 and TRBJ2-1 gives the whole variable domain DAGVTQSPTHLIKTRGQQVTLRCSPKSGHDTVSWYQQALGQGPQFIFQYYEEEERQRGNFPDRFSGHQFPNYSSELNVNALLLGDSALYLCASRPPGYNEQFFGPGTRLTVL.

A word on this clonotype: A much larger clone sits a single nucleotide away, making a read error possible. The rearrangement joins TRBV7-2 to TRBJ2-2; TRBD2 matches at 7 bases. The V gene's germline CDR1 is SGHTA and CDR2 FQGNSA. Trimming removed 10 bases from V and 1 base from J; junction bases left unmatched: 3. The CDR3 is 13 amino acids. The DNA for the CDR3 is TGTGCCAACAAGCGGGGGAACACCGGGGAGCTGTTTTTT. Encoded protein: CANKRGNTGELFF.

The gene calls are TRBV6-5 and TRBJ2-4; D is possibly TRBD1 (6 bases). Trimming removed 4 bases at V and 8 bases at J, with 21 bases between. The CDR3 totals 16 residues. Looked up from germline, CDR1 is MNHEY and CDR2 is SVGAGI. The CDR3: CASSLTPAGALHIQYF. In DNA form, the CDR3 reads TGTGCCAGCAGTTTAACCCCCGCAGGGGCCTTACACATTCAGTACTTC.